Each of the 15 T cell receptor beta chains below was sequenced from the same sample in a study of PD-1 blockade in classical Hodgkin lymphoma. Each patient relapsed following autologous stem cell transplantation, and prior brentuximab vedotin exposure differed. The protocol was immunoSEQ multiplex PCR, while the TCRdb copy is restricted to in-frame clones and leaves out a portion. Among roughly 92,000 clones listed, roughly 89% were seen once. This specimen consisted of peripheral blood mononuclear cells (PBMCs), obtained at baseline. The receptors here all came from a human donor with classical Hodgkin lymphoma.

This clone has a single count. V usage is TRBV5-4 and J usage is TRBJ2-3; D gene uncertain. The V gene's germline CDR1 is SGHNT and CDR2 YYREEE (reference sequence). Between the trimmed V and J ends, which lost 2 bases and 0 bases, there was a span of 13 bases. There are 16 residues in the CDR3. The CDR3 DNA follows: TGTGCCAGCAGCTTCTACTTTACCACTAGCACAGATACGCAGTATTTT. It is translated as CASSFYFTTSTDTQYF. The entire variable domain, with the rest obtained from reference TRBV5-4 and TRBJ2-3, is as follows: ETGVTQSPTHLIKTRGQQVTLRCSSQSGHNTVSWYQQALGQGPQFIFQYYREEENGRGNFPPRFSGLQFPNYSSELNVNALELDDSALYLCASSFYFTTSTDTQYFGPGTRLTVL.

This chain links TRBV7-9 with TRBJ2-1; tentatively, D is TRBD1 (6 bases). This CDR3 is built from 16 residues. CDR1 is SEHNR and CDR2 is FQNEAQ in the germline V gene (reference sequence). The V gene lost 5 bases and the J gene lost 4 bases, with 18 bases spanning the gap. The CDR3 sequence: CASSPGPGTLYNEQFF. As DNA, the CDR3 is TGTGCCAGCAGCCCAGGGCCCGGGACACTTTACAATGAGCAGTTCTTC.

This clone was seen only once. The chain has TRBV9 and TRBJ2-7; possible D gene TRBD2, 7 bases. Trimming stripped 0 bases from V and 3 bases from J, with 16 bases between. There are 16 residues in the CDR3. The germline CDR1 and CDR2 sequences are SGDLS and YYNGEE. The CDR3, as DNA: TGTGCCAGCAGCGTAGAGGGGGGAGGGCCCGGCTACGAGCAGTACTTC. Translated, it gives CASSVEGGGPGYEQYF.

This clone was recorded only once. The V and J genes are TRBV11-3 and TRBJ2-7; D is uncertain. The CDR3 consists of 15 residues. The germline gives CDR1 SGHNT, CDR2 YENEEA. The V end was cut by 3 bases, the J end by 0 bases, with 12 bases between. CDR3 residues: CASSLGPVSSYEQYF. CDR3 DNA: TGTGCCAGCAGCTTGGGTCCCGTGAGCTCCTACGAGCAGTACTTC. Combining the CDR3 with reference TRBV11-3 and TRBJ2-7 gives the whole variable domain EAGVVQSPRYKIIEKKQPVAFWCNPISGHNTLYWYLQNLGQGPELLIRYENEEAVDDSQLPKDRFSAERLKGVDSTLKIQPAELGDSAVYLCASSLGPVSSYEQYFGPGTRLTVT.

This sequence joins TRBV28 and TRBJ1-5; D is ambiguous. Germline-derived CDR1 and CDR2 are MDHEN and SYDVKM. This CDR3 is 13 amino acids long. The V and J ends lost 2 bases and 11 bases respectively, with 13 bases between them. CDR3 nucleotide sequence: TGTGCCAGCAGTTTAGGGGTGGGCGGAGCCCAGCATTTT. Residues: CASSLGVGGAQHF.

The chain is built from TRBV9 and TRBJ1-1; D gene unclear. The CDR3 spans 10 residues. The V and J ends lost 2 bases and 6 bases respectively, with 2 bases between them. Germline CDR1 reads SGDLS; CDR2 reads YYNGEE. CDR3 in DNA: TGTGCCAGCAGCGTGTCTGAAGCTTTCTTT. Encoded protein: CASSVSEAFF.

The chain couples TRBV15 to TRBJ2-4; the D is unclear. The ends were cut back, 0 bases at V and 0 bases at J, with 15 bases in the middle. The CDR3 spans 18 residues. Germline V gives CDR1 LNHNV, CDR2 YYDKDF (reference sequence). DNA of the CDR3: TGTGCCACCAGCAGAGATCGCCGGCTCTCAGTAGCCAAAAACATTCAGTACTTC. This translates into CATSRDRRLSVAKNIQYF.

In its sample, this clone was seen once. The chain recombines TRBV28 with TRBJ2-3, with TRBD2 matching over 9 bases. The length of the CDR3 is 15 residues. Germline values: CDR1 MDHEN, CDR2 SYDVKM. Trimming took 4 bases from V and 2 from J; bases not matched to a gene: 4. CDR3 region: CASSSAGLATDTQYF. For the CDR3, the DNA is TGTGCCAGCAGTTCCGCGGGACTAGCCACAGATACGCAGTATTTT.

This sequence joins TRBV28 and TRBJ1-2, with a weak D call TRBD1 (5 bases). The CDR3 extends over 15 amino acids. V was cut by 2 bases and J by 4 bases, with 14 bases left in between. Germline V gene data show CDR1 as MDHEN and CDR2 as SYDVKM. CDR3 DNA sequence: TGTGCCAGCAGTTTAAGTGGCAGGGTGGGCTATGGCTACACCTTC. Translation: CASSLSGRVGYGYTF.

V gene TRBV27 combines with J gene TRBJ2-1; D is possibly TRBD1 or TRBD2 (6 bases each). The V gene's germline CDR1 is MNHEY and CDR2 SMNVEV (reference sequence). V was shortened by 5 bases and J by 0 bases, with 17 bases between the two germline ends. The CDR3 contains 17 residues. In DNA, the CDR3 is TGTGCCAGCAGTGGTGGAGGGGGGCCGAGCTCCTACAATGAGCAGTTCTTC. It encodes CASSGGGGPSSYNEQFF.

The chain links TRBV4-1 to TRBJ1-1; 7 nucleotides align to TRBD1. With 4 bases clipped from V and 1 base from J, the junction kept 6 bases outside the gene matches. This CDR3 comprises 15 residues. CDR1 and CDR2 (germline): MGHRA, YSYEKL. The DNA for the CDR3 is TGCGCCAGCAGCCCAAGACACAGGGGGAACACTGAAGCTTTCTTT. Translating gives CASSPRHRGNTEAFF.

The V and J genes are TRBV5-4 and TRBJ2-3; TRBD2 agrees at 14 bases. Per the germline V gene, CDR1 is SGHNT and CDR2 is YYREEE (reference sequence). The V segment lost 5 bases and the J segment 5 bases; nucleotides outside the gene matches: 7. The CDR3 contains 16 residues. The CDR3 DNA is TGTGCCAGCAGAAAGACTAGCGGGAGGGCCGTAGATACGCAGTATTTT. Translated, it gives CASRKTSGRAVDTQYF.

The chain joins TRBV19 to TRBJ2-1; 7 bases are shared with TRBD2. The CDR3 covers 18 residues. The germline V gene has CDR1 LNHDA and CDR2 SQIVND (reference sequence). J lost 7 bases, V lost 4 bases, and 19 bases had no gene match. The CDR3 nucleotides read TGTGCCAGTAGTAACCAATTCGTCAGGAGCGGGACTATAAATGAGCAGTTCTTC. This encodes CASSNQFVRSGTINEQFF.

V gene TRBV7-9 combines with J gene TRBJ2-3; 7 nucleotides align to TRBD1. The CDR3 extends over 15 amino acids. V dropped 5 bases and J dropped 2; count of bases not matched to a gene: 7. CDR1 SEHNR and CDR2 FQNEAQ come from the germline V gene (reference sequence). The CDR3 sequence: CASSVTGISTDTQYF. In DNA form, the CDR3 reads TGTGCCAGCAGCGTGACAGGGATCTCCACAGATACGCAGTATTTT.

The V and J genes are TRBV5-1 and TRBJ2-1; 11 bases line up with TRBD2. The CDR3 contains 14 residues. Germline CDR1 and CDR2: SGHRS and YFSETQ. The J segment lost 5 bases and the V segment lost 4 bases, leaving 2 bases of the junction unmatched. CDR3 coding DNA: TGCGCCAGCAGCGCGGGACTAGCGGACAATGAGCAGTTCTTC. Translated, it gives CASSAGLADNEQFF.